The rows below give T cell receptor beta chains drawn from one sample of a study of shared clonotypes between healthy human individuals. Profiling relied on immunoSEQ multiplex PCR, and the TCRdb table lists in-frame clones only, not all of them. This table has a few million clones, about 92% appearing once. Source material: naive CD4+ T cells sorted from blood. The origin of the receptors is a young man in good health. The CDR3 runs from the conserved cysteine through the conserved F or W. Each record gives: J gene, V gene, CDR3 protein.

j_gene: TRBJ2-3; v_gene: TRBV10-3; CDR3aa: CAIQGGTDTQYF
j_gene: TRBJ2-1; v_gene: TRBV6-5; CDR3aa: CATSRGRGQDEQFF
j_gene: TRBJ1-4; v_gene: TRBV29-1; CDR3aa: CSVEDRTNEKLFF
j_gene: TRBJ2-2; v_gene: TRBV4-1; CDR3aa: CASSPSGGHRPYTGELFF
j_gene: TRBJ2-1; v_gene: TRBV7-2; CDR3aa: CASSLGLAGAYEQFF
j_gene: TRBJ2-5; v_gene: TRBV29-1; CDR3aa: CSVQPPGAGTIQETQYF
j_gene: TRBJ2-7; v_gene: TRBV6-6; CDR3aa: CASSPRYEQYF
j_gene: TRBJ1-6; v_gene: TRBV6-5; CDR3aa: CASSSPPGQDNSPLHF
j_gene: TRBJ1-6; v_gene: TRBV7-9; CDR3aa: CASSLRQGVYSPLHF
j_gene: TRBJ1-2; v_gene: TRBV2; CDR3aa: CASSEGGAYGYTF
j_gene: TRBJ2-2; v_gene: TRBV10-3; CDR3aa: CAIAGTRNTGELFF
j_gene: TRBJ2-7; v_gene: TRBV6-1; CDR3aa: CAVRRGAYEQYF
j_gene: TRBJ1-4; v_gene: TRBV9; CDR3aa: CASSVEGAYTEKLFF
j_gene: TRBJ1-3; v_gene: TRBV27; CDR3aa: CASSLSGGSGNTIYF
j_gene: TRBJ2-7; v_gene: TRBV21-1; CDR3aa: CASSKGGTSRSSYEQYF
j_gene: TRBJ1-1; v_gene: TRBV6-5; CDR3aa: CASRPGEYTEAFF
j_gene: TRBJ2-7; v_gene: TRBV29-1; CDR3aa: CSVSLDIAYEQYF
j_gene: TRBJ2-5; v_gene: TRBV18; CDR3aa: CASSPGSETQYF
j_gene: TRBJ1-1; v_gene: TRBV5-1; CDR3aa: CASRLDRGYTEAFF
j_gene: TRBJ1-3; v_gene: TRBV2; CDR3aa: CASSEAGGYAIYF
j_gene: TRBJ2-3; v_gene: TRBV5-1; CDR3aa: CASSNLAGTTDTQYF
j_gene: TRBJ2-3; v_gene: TRBV10-2; CDR3aa: CASSVTGGPDTQYF
j_gene: TRBJ1-2; v_gene: TRBV5-1; CDR3aa: CASSLSLGVFYGYTF
j_gene: TRBJ1-2; v_gene: TRBV11-2; CDR3aa: CASSSDRVNYGYTF
j_gene: TRBJ1-5; v_gene: TRBV10-3; CDR3aa: CAISEYKGIIDSNQPQHF
j_gene: TRBJ1-6; v_gene: TRBV6-1; CDR3aa: CASSEAKQFPLHF
j_gene: TRBJ2-5; v_gene: TRBV7-2; CDR3aa: CASSFLGRAQETQYF
j_gene: TRBJ2-3; v_gene: TRBV30; CDR3aa: CAWSPLGRVGDTQYF
j_gene: TRBJ2-7; v_gene: TRBV11-2; CDR3aa: CASSFSQAGAGIYEQYF
j_gene: TRBJ2-1; v_gene: TRBV7-9; CDR3aa: CASSSGTINEQFF
j_gene: TRBJ1-1; v_gene: TRBV18; CDR3aa: CASSPQMDRGTEAFF
j_gene: TRBJ2-3; v_gene: TRBV5-1; CDR3aa: CASSLGLAGAADTQYF
j_gene: TRBJ1-2; v_gene: TRBV7-9; CDR3aa: CASSLVTGNYGYTF
j_gene: TRBJ2-3; v_gene: TRBV5-6; CDR3aa: CAAARYTDTQYF
j_gene: TRBJ1-2; v_gene: TRBV2; CDR3aa: CASSMTGNLRGYTF
j_gene: TRBJ2-5; v_gene: TRBV28; CDR3aa: CASSFSSHQETQYF
j_gene: TRBJ2-2; v_gene: TRBV5-1; CDR3aa: CASSKDVRNTGELFF
j_gene: TRBJ2-3; v_gene: TRBV4-1; CDR3aa: CASSQEQVTSGGTRDTQYF
j_gene: TRBJ1-6; v_gene: TRBV27; CDR3aa: CASSSRGGGVIGSPLHF
j_gene: TRBJ2-1; v_gene: TRBV7-9; CDR3aa: CASSSQFF
j_gene: TRBJ1-2; v_gene: TRBV5-4; CDR3aa: CASSLMRASDYGYTF